Included here is one T cell receptor (beta chain) sequence, with context. These data belong to a study of blood T cell repertoires in COVID-19. Background on the study: The analysed material was cDNA or gDNA that came from T cells, B-cell-depleted T cells, or PBMCs.

Seattle's enrolled individuals joined amid active infection and were then monitored longitudinally. Germline values: CDR1 LNHDA, CDR2 SQIVND (reference sequence). CDR3 length: 15 residues. V lost 7 bases and J lost 3, with 13 bases in between. Assay: immunoSEQ multiplex PCR; the TCRdb copy retains only in-frame clones and omits some. The sample holds a few hundred thousand clones; around 89% are singletons and the top ten take 0.8% to 1.3%. The sequenced sample consisted of peripheral blood. The rearrangement links TRBV19 to TRBJ1-6; a weak D match, TRBD1 (5 bases). The sequence was collected from a woman aged 40 to 50 with COVID-19, enrolled during active disease. The CDR3 sequence: CASTVGGGYNSPLHF. Here the CDR3 DNA reads TGTGCCAGTACGGTCGGGGGAGGCTATAATTCACCCCTCCACTTT.